This T cell receptor beta chain came from a study of T cells in Graves' hyperthyroidism and ophthalmopathy. Study context: Peripheral blood was taken when the disease was first diagnosed, before any treatment began. Whole-study results and caveats: Separating ophthalmopathy from stable hyperthyroidism was achieved by a 13 V-J model. Blood held most thyroid clonotypes expanded above 0.001 frequency.

TCR beta CDR3 sequences were amplified from RNA transcripts. A set of HTBI primers served as the primers for a first-round RT-PCR of the TCR CDR3. From the multiplex PCR reads, TCRdb called clonotypes with MiXCR, one entry per CDR3 protein. Of approximately 400,000 distinct CDR3 sequences in the sample, around 15% were seen once. Germline V gives CDR1 SGHDN, CDR2 FVKESK. The CDR3 spans 13 residues. V lost 1 base and J lost 4, with 7 bases in between. A few counts support this clonotype. Its target is unknown. PBMCs were sourced from roughly 9.7 ml fresh peripheral blood. This sequence joins TRBV14 and TRBJ1-2; D call uncertain. The source is a man aged 50 to 60 with Graves' ophthalmopathy. Sequences were obtained from blood. The CDR3 nucleotides are TGTGCCAGCAGCCAAGTAGGCATCTATGGCTACACCTTC. It codes for CASSQVGIYGYTF.